This TCR beta chain is from a study of cytomegalovirus exposure and HLA in healthy donors. Overall study context: An analysis done earlier identified almost 120 million unique TCR beta sequences from 190 million or so T cells.

Points on this clone: What it recognizes is unknown.

The length of the CDR3 is 12 residues. Germline V gives CDR1 SEHNR, CDR2 FQNEAQ (reference sequence). V lost 11 bases to trimming and J lost 1 base; unmatched junction nucleotides: 3. PCR used 60 Vbeta primers and 13 Jbeta primers. Using immunoSEQ multiplex PCR, the repertoire was profiled, and TCRdb retains in-frame clones only, with some absent. The sample consists of about 200,000 clones, around 84% of them appearing once. Findings and limits, study-wide: Within a later analysis, the majority of CMV-associated TCR beta chains appeared HLA-restricted. Excluded were some V segments that proved indistinguishable, including TRBV6-2 and TRBV6-3. Cytomegalovirus status was reportedly diagnosed by the classifier with high sensitivity and specificity.

Sequencing used PBMCs. This sequence was found in a woman aged 18-29 years in good health and CMV-seronegative. This rearrangement joins TRBV7-9 to TRBJ2-3, with TRBD2 identical over 7 bases. The CDR3 DNA reads TGTGCCGGCGGGAGCCGCACAGATACGCAGTATTTT. Its protein is CAGGSRTDTQYF.